This entry lists 16 T cell receptor beta chains sequenced from one sample in a study of PD-1 blockade in classical Hodgkin lymphoma. There was relapse after autologous stem cell transplantation in every patient, and there was variation in brentuximab vedotin exposure. The table came from immunoSEQ multiplex PCR; TCRdb's copy has only in-frame clones and leaves some out. Counted here are 35,000 to 50,000 clones, about three quarters occurring once; the ten biggest clones make up approximately 10%. Sequenced here: peripheral blood mononuclear cells (PBMCs), sampled at baseline. These receptors all stem from a human donor with classical Hodgkin lymphoma.

This chain's CDR3 is CASSEFWYEQYF. The CDR3 DNA reads TGTGCCAGCAGTGAATTCTGGTACGAGCAGTACTTC. V is TRBV28 and J is TRBJ2-7; no firm D call. CDR1 and CDR2 (germline): MDHEN, SYDVKM. Trimming left V 5 bases short and J 4 bases short, with 9 bases between. This CDR3 has 12 amino acids.

The chain carries TRBV5-1 and TRBJ2-5, with D unresolved. V lost 1 base to trimming and J lost 4 bases, with 2 bases between them. The CDR3 contains 11 residues. Per the germline V gene, CDR1 is SGHRS and CDR2 is YFSETQ. The CDR3 DNA reads as TGCGCCAGCAGCTTGAGAGAGACCCAGTACTTC. Protein: CASSLRETQYF.

This clone was counted at least ten times. The rearrangement links TRBV7-9 to TRBJ1-1; D unresolved. The CDR3 spans 16 residues. The ends were cut back, 5 bases at V and 1 base at J, with 17 bases in the middle. In germline, CDR1 is SEHNR, CDR2 FQNEAQ (reference sequence). CDR3 sequence reads: CASSHRRPSENTEAFF. In DNA, the CDR3 is TGTGCCAGCAGCCACCGGCGACCATCTGAGAACACTGAAGCTTTCTTT.

The sample holds a few counts of this clone. The chain is built from TRBV10-3 and TRBJ2-7, with D possibly matching TRBD2 (6 bases). V shed 4 bases and J shed 5 bases, with 12 bases lying between them. CDR3 length: 13 amino acids. Germline-derived CDR1 and CDR2 are ENHRY and SYGVKD. Here the CDR3 DNA reads TGTGCCATCAGTGTCAGACGGGAGAACGAGCAGTACTTC. This sequence encodes CAISVRRENEQYF.

The chain is built from TRBV7-2 and TRBJ2-1; no definite D call. Germline V lookup: CDR1 SGHTA, CDR2 FQGNSA. V was pared by 1 base and J by 6 bases, with 13 bases between. This CDR3 has 15 residues. CDR3 residues: CASSLGLIGGNEQFF. The CDR3 nucleotides read TGTGCCAGCAGCTTAGGGCTGATCGGCGGCAATGAGCAGTTCTTC.

Only one count was recorded for this clone. This chain connects TRBV6-5 to TRBJ2-1; D could derive from TRBD1 or TRBD2 (5 bases each). Germline V lookup: CDR1 MNHEY, CDR2 SVGAGI. This CDR3 has 16 amino acids. The V and J ends lost 4 bases and 0 bases respectively, with 13 bases between them. CDR3 coding DNA: TGTGCCAGCAGTTTAGGGACGGGGAGCTCCTACAATGAGCAGTTCTTC. It is translated as CASSLGTGSSYNEQFF.

This chain connects TRBV5-4 to TRBJ2-1, with 9 bases that match TRBD1. The CDR3 has 16 residues. J lost 3 bases, V lost 1 base, and 5 bases had no gene match. Germline lookup yields CDR1 SGHNT and CDR2 YYREEE (reference sequence). The chain's CDR3 is CASSLSTGGVYNEQFF. The CDR3 DNA is TGTGCCAGCAGCTTGTCCACAGGGGGCGTCTACAATGAGCAGTTCTTC.

The chain has TRBV6-6 and TRBJ2-1; D is undetermined. Trimming left V 4 bases short and J 6 bases short, with 16 bases between. The CDR3 loop spans 15 amino acids. Germline CDR1 reads MNHNY; CDR2 reads SVGAGI (reference sequence). CDR3 bases: TGTGCCAGCAGTTCCGCCGGGTCAGGATTCAATGAGCAGTTCTTC. Protein: CASSSAGSGFNEQFF.

CDR3 protein: CSVERTSGVEQYF. The CDR3 coding sequence is TGCAGCGTTGAAAGGACTAGCGGGGTTGAGCAGTACTTC. The chain uses TRBV29-1 and TRBJ2-7; TRBD2 aligns across 12 bases. The germline gives CDR1 SQVTM, CDR2 ANQGSEA. There are 13 residues in the CDR3. The V gene end was trimmed by 2 bases and the J gene end by 7 bases; junction bases not matched to a gene: 3.

V gene TRBV5-1 combines with J gene TRBJ1-4; 8 bases match TRBD1. J was trimmed by 6 bases and V by 0 bases; bases with no gene match: 10. The germline V gene has CDR1 SGHRS and CDR2 YFSETQ. This CDR3 contains 17 residues. The CDR3 region has the DNA TGCGCCAGCAGCTTGGGGACGTCAGGGGGCTTGGATGAAAAACTGTTTTTT. It yields the protein CASSLGTSGGLDEKLFF.

The chain is built from TRBV28 and TRBJ2-1; the D gene is possibly TRBD1 (6 bases). CDR1 and CDR2 (germline): MDHEN, SYDVKM. This CDR3 spans 16 amino acids. Trimming cost V 1 base and J 0 bases, with 10 bases left between them. The CDR3 spells CASSLLGQFSYNEQFF. For the CDR3, the DNA is TGTGCCAGCAGTTTATTAGGACAGTTCTCCTACAATGAGCAGTTCTTC.

The chain is built from TRBV6-1 and TRBJ2-3; D may be TRBD2 (7 bases). The CDR3 runs 14 residues. Germline V gene sequence: CDR1 MNHNS, CDR2 SASEGT. The ends were cut back, 3 bases at V and 4 bases at J, with 11 bases in the middle. The CDR3 coding sequence is TGTGCCAGCAGTGAGTGGGGGGGGCCAGATACGCAGTATTTT. This gives the protein CASSEWGGPDTQYF.

This clone was picked up one time. This chain links TRBV29-1 with TRBJ1-2; a possible D gene is TRBD1 (5 bases). This CDR3 is built from 13 residues. The V gene lost 4 bases and the J gene lost 4 bases, with 13 bases spanning the gap. Germline values: CDR1 SQVTM, CDR2 ANQGSEA. In DNA, the CDR3 is TGCAGCGTTGTAAGGGGTCTGGGCTATGGCTACACCTTC. It specifies CSVVRGLGYGYTF.

This chain uses TRBV15 with TRBJ2-1; D not certain. The germline gives CDR1 LNHNV, CDR2 YYDKDF (reference sequence). This CDR3 region has 14 residues. V lost 6 bases and J 2 bases, leaving 11 bases between the germline ends. The CDR3 region has the DNA TGTGCCACCAGTCAAAAAAGGACCTACAATGAGCAGTTCTTC. The encoded protein is CATSQKRTYNEQFF.

This clone was counted only a few times. This is likely a read error, given that the CDR3 carries no conserved phenylalanine or tryptophan at its end. The DNA is omitted, as the CDR3 cannot be located on it reliably, and the CDR3 follows TCRdb's listing. The chain couples TRBV21-1 to TRBJ1-2. TRBV21-1 is a recognized pseudogene. The CDR3 sequence runs 8 residues, both termini included. CDR3 loop: CASSNPTD.

The chain carries TRBV4-1 and TRBJ2-5; 8 positions agree with TRBD1. Germline CDR1 reads MGHRA; CDR2 reads YSYEKL. The CDR3 loop spans 14 amino acids. J was trimmed by 4 bases and V by 8 bases; bases with no gene match: 9. CDR3 amino acids: CASSPGTGRETQYF. In DNA, the CDR3 is TGCGCCAGCTCACCCGGGACAGGACGAGAGACCCAGTACTTC.